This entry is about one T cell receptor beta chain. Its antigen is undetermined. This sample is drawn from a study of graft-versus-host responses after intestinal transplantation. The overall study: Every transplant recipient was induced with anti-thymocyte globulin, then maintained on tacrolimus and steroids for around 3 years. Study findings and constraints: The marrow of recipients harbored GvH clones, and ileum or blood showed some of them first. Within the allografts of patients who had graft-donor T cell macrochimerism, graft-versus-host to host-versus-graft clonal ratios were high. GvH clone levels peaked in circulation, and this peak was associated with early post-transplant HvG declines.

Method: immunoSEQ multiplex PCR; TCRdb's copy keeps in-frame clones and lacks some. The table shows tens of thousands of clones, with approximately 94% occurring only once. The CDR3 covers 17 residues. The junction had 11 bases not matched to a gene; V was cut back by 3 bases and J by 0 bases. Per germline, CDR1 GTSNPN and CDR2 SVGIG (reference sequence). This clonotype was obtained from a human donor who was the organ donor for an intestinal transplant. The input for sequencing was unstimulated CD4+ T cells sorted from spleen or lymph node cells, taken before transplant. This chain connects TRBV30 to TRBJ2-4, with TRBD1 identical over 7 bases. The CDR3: CAWRKRTGPLAKNIQYF. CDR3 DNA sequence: TGTGCCTGGAGGAAAAGGACAGGTCCTTTAGCCAAAAACATTCAGTACTTC.